The rows below give T cell receptor beta chains drawn from one sample of a study of T cell repertoires in cytomegalovirus infection. TCRdb processed the reads anew with MiXCR; each CDR3 protein has one entry. Of 300,000 or so distinct CDR3 sequences in the sample, roughly 24% were seen once. Sequenced input: PBMCs. These receptors originate from a human donor in good health (CMV status not recorded). Some clones in this sample may be carry-over from other donors' samples. CDR3s include the opening cysteine and the closing phenylalanine or tryptophan. The D gene is left open where the match is weak. Only some rows state a clone size, as once, few, many or a class for expanded clones.

v_call	clone_size	d_call	j_call	cdr3_nt	cdr3_aa
TRBV6-8	.	.	TRBJ2-7	TGTGCCAGCAGTTACCGGGGTGGCGAGCAGTACTTC	CASSYRGGEQYF
TRBV18	.	TRBD2	TRBJ2-3	TGTGCCAGCTCAACCATACTAGCGGGGGCAACCACAGATACGCAGTATTTT	CASSTILAGATTDTQYF
TRBV19	.	TRBD1	TRBJ2-1	TGTGCCAGTAGTCAGGTGGGACAGGGGAAGAGTGAGCAGTTCTTC	CASSQVGQGKSEQFF
TRBV10-3	.	TRBD2	TRBJ2-2	TGTGCCATCAGTGAGTCTTCACTAGCGGGGCATGGCACCGGGGAGCTGTTTTTT	CAISESSLAGHGTGELFF
TRBV19	.	TRBD1	TRBJ2-7	TGTGCCAGTAGTATAGGCGGGACAGGGGCCTCCTACGAGCAGTACTTC	CASSIGGTGASYEQYF
TRBV5-1	few	TRBD2	TRBJ2-1	TGCGCCAGCAGCCCAACTAGCGGGAGACTGTTAGAGCAGTTCTTC	CASSPTSGRLLEQFF
TRBV4-3	.	TRBD2	TRBJ2-1	TGCGCCAGCAGCCAAGAGGTTAGCGGGAGGGTATATGAGCAGTTCTTC	CASSQEVSGRVYEQFF
TRBV20-1	.	TRBD2	TRBJ2-3	TGCAGTGCTAGAGCCTCCAGTGTAGCGGGGGGCGCTAGCACAGATACGCAGTATTTT	CSARASSVAGGASTDTQYF
TRBV30	.	.	TRBJ2-1	TGTGCCTGGAGTGTCGGGACGGGCTCCTACAATGAGCAGTTCTTC	CAWSVGTGSYNEQFF
TRBV5-5	.	.	TRBJ2-2	TGTGCCAGCAGCTTGGAAGGGCAGGGCAAGGCCGGGGAGCTGTTTTTT	CASSLEGQGKAGELFF
TRBV5-6	.	.	TRBJ1-5	TGTGCCAGCAGCTTGTGGGACGTCAACCAGCCCCAGCATTTT	CASSLWDVNQPQHF
TRBV10-3	.	TRBD2	TRBJ2-7	TGTGCCATCAGTGCGGGGGGCGAGCAGTACTTC	CAISAGGEQYF
TRBV6-6	.	TRBD2	TRBJ2-5	TGTGCCAGCAGTTACGGGACTAGCGTACAAGAGACCCAGTACTTC	CASSYGTSVQETQYF
TRBV7-9	.	.	TRBJ1-2	TGTGCCAGCAGCCCAGGACGGAACCAGGGGTCTTATGGCTACACCTTC	CASSPGRNQGSYGYTF
TRBV6-5	many	.	TRBJ2-1	TGTGCCAGCAGTTACCAGGTGGGATCCTACAATGAGCAGTTCTTC	CASSYQVGSYNEQFF
TRBV19	few	TRBD2	TRBJ2-2	TGTGCCAGTATGATCCTAGCGGGAAGTCGGTACACCGGGGAGCTGTTTTTT	CASMILAGSRYTGELFF
TRBV27	.	.	TRBJ2-3	TGTGCCAGCAGTTTGCGGGTGCAGTACACAGATACGCAGTATTTT	CASSLRVQYTDTQYF
TRBV28	few	.	TRBJ1-5	TGTGCCAGCAGGGGCCGGGGCCCTCAGGCCTCTAGCAATCAGCCCCAGCATTTT	CASRGRGPQASSNQPQHF
TRBV19	few	TRBD2	TRBJ2-1	TGTGCCAGTAGTATAGATCACCTAGCGGGGGGCCGCAATGAGCAGTTCTTC	CASSIDHLAGGRNEQFF
TRBV6-6	.	.	TRBJ1-5	TGTGCCAGCAGTTACGATCTTACGGTTAGCAATCAGCCCCAGCATTTT	CASSYDLTVSNQPQHF
TRBV7-6	many	.	TRBJ2-3	TGTGCCAGCAGCTTAGTTTTCGATACGCAGTATTTT	CASSLVFDTQYF
TRBV6-4	.	.	TRBJ2-3	TGTGCCAGCAGTATAGGTTCTTCAGATACGCAGTATTTT	CASSIGSSDTQYF
TRBV20-1	.	TRBD2	TRBJ2-5	TGCAGTGCCCTAGCGGGAGTAGAAGAGACCCAGTACTTC	CSALAGVEETQYF
TRBV2	few	TRBD1	TRBJ1-5	TGTGCCAGCAGCCACGGGACAGGGCAACAGCCCCAGCATTTT	CASSHGTGQQPQHF
TRBV2	few	.	TRBJ2-7	TGTGCCAGCGGGCGGAACTCCTACGAGCAGTACTTC	CASGRNSYEQYF
TRBV20-1	.	TRBD2	TRBJ2-5	TGCAGTGCCACTAGCGGGGGGGCCGGAATCCAAGAGACCCAGTACTTC	CSATSGGAGIQETQYF
TRBV14	.	.	TRBJ2-4	TGTGCCAGCAGCCAAGCGGGACTTCTAGCCAAAAACATTCAGTACTTC	CASSQAGLLAKNIQYF
TRBV11-2	many	.	TRBJ2-5	TGTGCCAGCAGCTTAGATCTTTGGACGGCCCAAGAGACCCAGTACTTC	CASSLDLWTAQETQYF
TRBV6-5	many	TRBD2	TRBJ2-3	TGTGCCAGCAGTTACATACTAGCGGGCACAGATACGCAGTATTTT	CASSYILAGTDTQYF
TRBV10-3	many	.	TRBJ2-1	TGTGCCATCAGGGGAAGCTCCTACAATGAGCAGTTCTTC	CAIRGSSYNEQFF
TRBV4-3	.	TRBD2	TRBJ2-5	TGCGCCAGCAGCCAAGGGACTAGCGGGAGCTTTGGGGAGACCCAGTACTTC	CASSQGTSGSFGETQYF
TRBV19	.	.	TRBJ2-1	TGTGCCAGTATGGGTTTGGGGGTTAGTGGTGAGCAGTTCTTC	CASMGLGVSGEQFF
TRBV7-8	.	.	TRBJ2-1	TGTGCCAGCAGCCCAGAGATAGCGGACAAGTTCTTC	CASSPEIADKFF
TRBV20-1	.	TRBD2	TRBJ2-3	TGCAGTGCTAGTTCCCCAGCGGGGCGCACAGATACGCAGTATTTT	CSASSPAGRTDTQYF
TRBV3-1	few	TRBD1	TRBJ1-5	TGTGCCAGCAGCGCCCGACAGGGCCTTAATCAGCCCCAGCATTTT	CASSARQGLNQPQHF
TRBV10-3	.	.	TRBJ2-3	TGTGCCATCAGTGAGTCGAAGACCTCAGATACGCAGTATTTT	CAISESKTSDTQYF
TRBV7-4	few	.	TRBJ2-3	TGTGCCAGCAGGTCGCTTACTCAGCTCCCAGATACGCAGTATTTT	CASRSLTQLPDTQYF
TRBV7-3	many	.	TRBJ2-2	TGTGCCAGCAGCTTAACGGCAGGCCCCGGGGAGCTGTTTTTT	CASSLTAGPGELFF
TRBV7-6	many	TRBD1	TRBJ2-5	TGTGCCAGCAACAGACAGGGTGCGGAGACCCAGTACTTC	CASNRQGAETQYF
TRBV6-6	.	TRBD2	TRBJ2-2	TGTGCCAGCAGTTACTTAACTAGCGCTAACACCGGGGAGCTGTTTTTT	CASSYLTSANTGELFF
TRBV6-1	many	TRBD2	TRBJ2-2	TGTGCCAGCAGAACTAGCGGGAGGGCCGGGGAGCTGTTTTTT	CASRTSGRAGELFF
TRBV5-6	.	.	TRBJ2-5	TGTGCCAGCAGCTTCGGAGGGAGGTTAGAGACCCAGTACTTC	CASSFGGRLETQYF
TRBV6-2/TRBV6-3	few	.	TRBJ1-5	TGTGCCAGCAGGCGACCCGGGACTGCTCCGAGGGATCAGCCCCAGCATTTT	CASRRPGTAPRDQPQHF
TRBV5-1	few	.	TRBJ2-1	TGCGCCAGCAGCCCCCTTGGGGGTCTCGGCCTACTTGAGCAGTTCTTC	CASSPLGGLGLLEQFF